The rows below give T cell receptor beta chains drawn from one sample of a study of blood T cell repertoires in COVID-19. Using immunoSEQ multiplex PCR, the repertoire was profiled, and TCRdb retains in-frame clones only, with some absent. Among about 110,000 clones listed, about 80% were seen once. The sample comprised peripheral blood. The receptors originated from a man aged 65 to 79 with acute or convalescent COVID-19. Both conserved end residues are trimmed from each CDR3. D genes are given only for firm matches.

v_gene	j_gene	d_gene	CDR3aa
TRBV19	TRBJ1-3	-	ASSLQGSSGNTIY
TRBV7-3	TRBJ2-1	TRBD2	ASSLGAGGQSYNEQF
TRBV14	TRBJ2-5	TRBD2	ASSQALAGAETQY
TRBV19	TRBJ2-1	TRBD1	ASSIGQGVYNEQF
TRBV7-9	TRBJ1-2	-	ASSSSDNYGYGYT
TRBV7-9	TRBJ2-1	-	ASSFRGQFYNEQF
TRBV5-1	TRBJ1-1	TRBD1	ASSISGTGGTEAF
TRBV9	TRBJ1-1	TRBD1	ASGGQGNTEAF
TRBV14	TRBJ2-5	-	ASSQGQRRETQY
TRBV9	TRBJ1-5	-	ASSSGGDTNNQPQH
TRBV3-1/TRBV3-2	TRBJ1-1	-	ASSQDPSRTGTEAF
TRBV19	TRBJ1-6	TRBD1	ASSIRGQGLGSPLH
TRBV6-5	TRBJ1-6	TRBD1	ASSGTGGVNSPLH
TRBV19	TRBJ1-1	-	ASSIDLFGRTEAF
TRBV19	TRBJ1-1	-	ASSIAGYGDTEAF
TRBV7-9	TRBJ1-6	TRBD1	ASSLRQGNSPLH
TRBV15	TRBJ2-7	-	ATSRPPGEQY
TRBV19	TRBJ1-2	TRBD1	ASGRGTASGYT
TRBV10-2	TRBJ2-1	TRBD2	ASRGGRTSGPNEQF
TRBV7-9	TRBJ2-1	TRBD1	ASSHTSDRASRRNEQF
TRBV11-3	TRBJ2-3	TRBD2	ASSLGGGAPDTQY
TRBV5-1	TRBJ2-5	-	ASSLGFLVGGQETQY
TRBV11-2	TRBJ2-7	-	ASGRGGYEQY
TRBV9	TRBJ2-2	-	ASSVYNTGELF
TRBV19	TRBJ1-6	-	ASSIAGQDNSPLH
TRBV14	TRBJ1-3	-	ASSQDRKGAGNTIY
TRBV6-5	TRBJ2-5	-	AGAGALYQETQY
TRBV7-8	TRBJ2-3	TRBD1	ASSYYGTVVDTQY
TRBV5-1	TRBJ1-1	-	ASSPGSLNTEAF
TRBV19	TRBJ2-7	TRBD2	ASSIDHSGGLLPYEQY
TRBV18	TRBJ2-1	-	ASSPSLQEQF
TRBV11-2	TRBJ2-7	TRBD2	ASSPRGLAGNYEQY
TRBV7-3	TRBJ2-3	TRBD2	ASSLSLAGGRDTQY
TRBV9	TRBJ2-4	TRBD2	ASSVGVAGVENYIQY
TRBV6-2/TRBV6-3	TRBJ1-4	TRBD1	ASSPDRGKGRAF
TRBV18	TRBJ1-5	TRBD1	ASSPWTGINQPQH
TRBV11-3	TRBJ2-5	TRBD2	ASSTGTSGGAGETQY
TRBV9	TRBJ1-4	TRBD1	ASSQGAPNEKLF
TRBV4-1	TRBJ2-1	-	ASSQEGGVLSYNEQF
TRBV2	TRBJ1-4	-	ASSAQGATNEKLF
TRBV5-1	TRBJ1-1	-	ASSAQGIGDTEAF
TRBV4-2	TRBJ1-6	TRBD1	ASSQTTGTSPLH
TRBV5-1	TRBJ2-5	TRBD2	ASSLASSGGGETQY
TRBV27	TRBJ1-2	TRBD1	ASTPLGTATNYGYT
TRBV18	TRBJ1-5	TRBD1	ASSASTGDRNQPQH
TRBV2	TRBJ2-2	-	ASTAATTGELF
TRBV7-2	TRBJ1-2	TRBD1	ASSFGTVYGYT
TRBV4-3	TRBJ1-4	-	ASSQAPGGLGTNEKLF
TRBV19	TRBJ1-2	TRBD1	ASSIADRNYGYT
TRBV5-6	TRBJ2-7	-	ASSSLPGRGDYEQY
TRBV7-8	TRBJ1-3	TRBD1	ASSRVSGTGTLFSGNTIY
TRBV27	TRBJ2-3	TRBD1	ASSRGQGLGTDTQY
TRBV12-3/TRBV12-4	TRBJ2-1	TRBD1	ASIRGQGGEQF
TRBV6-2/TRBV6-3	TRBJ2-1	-	ASSYSQGWGEQF
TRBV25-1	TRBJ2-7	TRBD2	ASSELSGGSYEQY